A single sample is the source of the 13 T cell receptor beta chains below, sequenced in a study of post-analysis software for immune sequencing data. General study results and limits: The five TRBV segments detected at higher frequency in patients than in controls included TRBV5-6, TRBV5-1 and TRBV20-1.

TCR beta cDNA libraries had unique molecular identifiers. TCRdb reprocessed the PCR reads via MiXCR and lists one record per CDR3 protein. The sample consists of approximately 660,000 distinct CDR3 sequences, approximately 59% of them appearing once. Their specific antigens are unknown. The sample was blood. All receptors come from a girl aged 2 to 9 with multiple sclerosis.

The V gene is TRBV6-5, the J gene TRBJ2-4, with D perhaps being TRBD1 or TRBD2 (5 bases each). The J call may be wrong; the DNA end is better matched by TRBJ2-7. The CDR3 runs to 13 residues. Germline V lookup: CDR1 MNHEY, CDR2 SVGAGI. In nucleotides, the CDR3 is TGTGCCAGCAGTTTGAGGGGTCGAGGCGAGCAGTACTTC. It is translated as CASSLRGRGEQYF.

The V call is TRBV29-1, the J call TRBJ2-7; unclear D gene. Trimming took 0 bases from V and 4 from J, leaving 7 bases between them. The germline gives CDR1 SQVTM, CDR2 ANQGSEA. The CDR3 is 12 amino acids. CDR3 sequence: CSVEDPAYEQYF. The CDR3 DNA reads TGCAGCGTTGAAGATCCGGCGTACGAGCAGTACTTC.

The chain is built from TRBV29-1 and TRBJ1-2; no clear D gene. There are 9 residues in the CDR3. Germline values: CDR1 SQVTM, CDR2 ANQGSEA. Trimming took off 7 bases at V and 8 bases at J, with 8 bases between the two ends. The CDR3 loop reads CSEDTGYTF. DNA for the CDR3: TGCAGCGAGGATACCGGCTACACCTTC.

This chain joins TRBV4-2 and TRBJ2-1, with 9 bases identical to TRBD2. CDR1 and CDR2 from the germline V gene are LGHNA and YNFKEQ. The ends lost 0 bases at V and 4 bases at J; junction bases unmatched: 4. This CDR3 comprises 16 residues. DNA of the CDR3: TGTGCCAGCAGCCAAGAAGCTAGCGGGACTTACAATGAGCAGTTCTTC. This encodes CASSQEASGTYNEQFF.

The chain combines TRBV5-1 with TRBJ2-2; no reliable D call. In germline, CDR1 is SGHRS, CDR2 YFSETQ. Trimming removed 0 bases at V and 0 bases at J, with 12 bases between. This CDR3 spans 17 amino acids. This CDR3 reads CASSLAGTPSNTGELFF. Written as DNA, the CDR3 is TGCGCCAGCAGCTTGGCCGGCACACCGTCGAACACCGGGGAGCTGTTTTTT.

V gene TRBV6-4 combines with J gene TRBJ2-3; D ambiguous. The germline V gene encodes CDR1 MRHNA and CDR2 SNTAGT. The CDR3 runs 15 residues. V lost 4 bases, J lost 0 bases, and 11 bases lay in between. The CDR3 here is CASSVDRKSTDTQYF. In nucleotides, the CDR3 is TGTGCCAGCAGTGTGGATAGGAAAAGCACAGATACGCAGTATTTT.

The chain joins TRBV6-6 to TRBJ2-3, with D perhaps TRBD2 (6 bases). Per the germline V gene, CDR1 is MNHNY and CDR2 is SVGAGI (reference sequence). Trimming took off 7 bases at V and 2 bases at J, with 10 bases between the two ends. The CDR3 spans 13 residues. For the CDR3, the DNA is TGTGCCAGCACGGCGGGGCCCACAGATACGCAGTATTTT. Translated, it gives CASTAGPTDTQYF.

The rearrangement joins TRBV30 to TRBJ2-1; 7 bases fit TRBD2. V lost 4 bases and J lost 9; bases outside the gene matches: 9. This CDR3 contains 13 residues. The germline V gene has CDR1 GTSNPN and CDR2 SVGIG (reference sequence). The CDR3 region has the DNA TGTGCCTGGAACATCGGGGAGGGGAGTGAGCAGTTCTTC. Translated, it gives CAWNIGEGSEQFF.

This chain joins TRBV27 and TRBJ2-7, with 7 positions matching TRBD1. Germline V lookup: CDR1 MNHEY, CDR2 SMNVEV (reference sequence). CDR3 length: 14 residues. Germline trimming cut 5 bases from V and 4 bases from J; bases unmatched to any gene: 8. The CDR3 spells CASSIPGQLYEQYF. As DNA, the CDR3 is TGTGCCAGCAGTATTCCGGGACAGCTGTACGAGCAGTACTTC.

This clonotype was seen just once. This sequence may be a read error, since a much larger clone differs from it by one base. The chain is built from TRBV28 and TRBJ2-3; 13 bases fit TRBD2. The germline V gene has CDR1 MDHEN and CDR2 SYDVKM. This CDR3 has 17 residues. The CDR3 reads CAGSPLGLAGRTDTQYF. The CDR3, as DNA: TGTGCCGGCAGCCCTCTGGGACTAGCGGGGCGCACAGATACGCAGTATTTT.

The genes are TRBV11-2 and TRBJ2-1, with D maybe TRBD2 (5 bases). The V end lost 2 bases, the J end lost 7 bases, and 15 bases lay between the germline ends. The CDR3 contains 15 residues. Germline values: CDR1 SGHAT, CDR2 FQNNGV. The CDR3 region has the DNA TGTGCCAGCAGCTTAATATTGGAGGTGATAAATGAGCAGTTCTTC. It codes for CASSLILEVINEQFF.

The chain joins TRBV29-1 to TRBJ1-2; TRBD1 aligns across 9 bases. V gave up 3 bases and J gave up 4 bases; unmatched junction bases: 9. The germline CDR1 and CDR2 sequences are SQVTM and ANQGSEA. The CDR3 is 15 residues long. The CDR3 sequence: CSVDTDRQGGYGYTF. The CDR3 DNA reads TGCAGCGTTGATACAGATAGACAGGGGGGCTATGGCTACACCTTC.

This rearrangement joins TRBV18 to TRBJ2-1; 10 bases are a match to TRBD2. The DNA end is more similar to TRBJ2-7, so the J call may be wrong. There are 16 residues in the CDR3. Germline loops: CDR1 KGHSH, CDR2 LQKENI. This chain's CDR3 is CASSPPGTSAYNEQYF. CDR3 bases: TGTGCCAGCTCACCTCCGGGGACTAGCGCCTACAATGAGCAGTACTTC.